These 9 T cell receptor beta chains were all obtained from the same sample, sequenced in a study of blood T cell repertoires in COVID-19. Measured with immunoSEQ multiplex PCR; TCRdb has only the in-frame clones, and not every one. Among 110,000 to 150,000 clones listed, 82% were seen once. Sequencing used peripheral blood. Receptors originate from an elderly woman with acute or convalescent COVID-19.

The chain is built from TRBV9 and TRBJ2-1, with 7 bases identical to TRBD2. Germline CDR1 and CDR2: SGDLS and YYNGEE. The CDR3 is 18 amino acids. V dropped 3 bases and J dropped 0; count of bases not matched to a gene: 12. CDR3 sequence reads: CASSAHSAGPYSYNEQFF. CDR3 coding DNA: TGTGCCAGCAGCGCCCATTCAGCGGGACCCTACTCCTACAATGAGCAGTTCTTC. The full variable domain, in which reference TRBV9 and TRBJ2-1 provide the parts outside the CDR3, is DSGVTQTPKHLITATGQRVTLRCSPRSGDLSVYWYQQSLDQGLQFLIQYYNGEERAKGNILERFSAQQFPDLHSELNLSSLELGDSALYFCASSAHSAGPYSYNEQFFGPGTRLTVL.

By sample share, this clone is medium-sized. The chain uses TRBV7-9 and TRBJ1-5; 8 bases align to TRBD1. Germline V gene data show CDR1 as SEHNR and CDR2 as FQNEAQ (reference sequence). The ends lost 6 bases at V and 4 bases at J; junction bases unmatched: 5. The CDR3 runs 14 residues. The CDR3 spells CASRTGQDNQPQHF. In nucleotides, the CDR3 is TGTGCCAGCAGAACGGGACAGGATAATCAGCCCCAGCATTTT.

V is TRBV7-9 and J is TRBJ1-1; TRBD1 is a possible D gene (5 bases). CDR1 is SEHNR, CDR2 FQNEAQ, per germline (reference sequence). The V end lost 1 base, the J end lost 5 bases, and 8 bases lay between the germline ends. The CDR3 has 13 residues. CDR3 nucleotides: TGTGCCAGCAGCTTAGGGGACTGGACTGAAGCTTTCTTT. Amino acids: CASSLGDWTEAFF.

V gene TRBV6-5 combines with J gene TRBJ1-4, with TRBD1 matching 7 bases. The CDR3 length is 15 residues. From germline, CDR1 is MNHEY and CDR2 SVGAGI. The V gene end was trimmed by 5 bases and the J gene end by 5 bases; junction bases not matched to a gene: 8. CDR3 nucleotide sequence: TGTGCCAGCAGTCCGAGACAGGGCGGGAATGAAAAACTGTTTTTT. It is translated as CASSPRQGGNEKLFF.

This chain joins TRBV11-2 and TRBJ1-4; the match to TRBD1 covers 7 bases. The V gene's germline CDR1 is SGHAT and CDR2 FQNNGV. The CDR3 consists of 17 residues. V dropped 3 bases and J dropped 0; count of bases not matched to a gene: 7. The CDR3, as DNA: TGTGCCAGCAGCTTTTTACAGGGGAAAGCAACTAATGAAAAACTGTTTTTT. Amino acid sequence: CASSFLQGKATNEKLFF.

The chain carries TRBV29-1 and TRBJ1-2; D perhaps matches TRBD1 (6 bases). V gave up 4 bases and J gave up 7 bases, with 13 bases separating them. Germline V gene data show CDR1 as SQVTM and CDR2 as ANQGSEA. CDR3 size: 12 residues. CDR3 nucleotide sequence: TGCAGCGTTGGTTCACAGGGATTTGGCTACACCTTC. Its translation: CSVGSQGFGYTF.

The CDR3 reads CASSLVETAGHSPLHF. The CDR3 DNA reads as TGTGCCAGCAGTTTAGTCGAGACAGCGGGGCATTCACCCCTCCACTTT. The chain carries TRBV28 and TRBJ1-6; a possible D gene is TRBD1 (5 bases). From germline, CDR1 is MDHEN and CDR2 SYDVKM. This CDR3 is 16 amino acids long. The ends were cut back, 2 bases at V and 8 bases at J, with 16 bases in the middle.

This clone is a singleton in its sample. CDR3 DNA sequence: TGTGCCAGCAGCCAAGAAGAGGGCGGGAGGACCCATAAAACCTACGAGCAGTACTTC. It translates to CASSQEEGGRTHKTYEQYF. This chain links TRBV4-2 with TRBJ2-7; 8 nucleotides align to TRBD2. Germline V gene lookup returns CDR1 LGHNA and CDR2 YNFKEQ. V shed 0 bases and J 2 bases; nucleotides not matched to a gene: 15. The CDR3 extends over 19 amino acids.

The table lists this clone with a count of one. The chain couples TRBV21-1 to TRBJ1-1; TRBD1, as called in the table, went unchecked against the DNA. TRBV21-1 is annotated as a pseudogene. This CDR3 region has 23 residues. The CDR3, as DNA: TGTGCCAGCAGCAAAGCGCTTCCCGTGCAGGTTCCCGGGACAGGGGATCAGAACACTGAAGCTTTCTTT. This codes for CASSKALPVQVPGTGDQNTEAFF.